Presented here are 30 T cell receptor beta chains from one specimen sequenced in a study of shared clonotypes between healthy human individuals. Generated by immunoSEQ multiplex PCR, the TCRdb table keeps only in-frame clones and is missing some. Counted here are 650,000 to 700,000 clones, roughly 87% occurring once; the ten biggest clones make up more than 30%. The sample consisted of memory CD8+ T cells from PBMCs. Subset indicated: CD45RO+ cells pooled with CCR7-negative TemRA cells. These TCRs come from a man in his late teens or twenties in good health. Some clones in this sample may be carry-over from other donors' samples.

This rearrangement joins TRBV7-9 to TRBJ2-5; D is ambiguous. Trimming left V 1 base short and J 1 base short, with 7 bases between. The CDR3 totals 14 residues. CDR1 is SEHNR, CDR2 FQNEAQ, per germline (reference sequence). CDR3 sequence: CASSLGSPQETQYF. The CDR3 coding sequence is TGTGCCAGCAGCTTAGGGTCGCCCCAAGAGACCCAGTACTTC.

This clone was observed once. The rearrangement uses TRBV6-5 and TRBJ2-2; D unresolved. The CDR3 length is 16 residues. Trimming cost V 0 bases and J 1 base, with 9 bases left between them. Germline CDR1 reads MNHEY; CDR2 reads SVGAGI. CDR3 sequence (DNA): TGTGCCAGCAGTTACTCGATGGGCGGGAACACCGGGGAGCTGTTTTTT. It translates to CASSYSMGGNTGELFF.

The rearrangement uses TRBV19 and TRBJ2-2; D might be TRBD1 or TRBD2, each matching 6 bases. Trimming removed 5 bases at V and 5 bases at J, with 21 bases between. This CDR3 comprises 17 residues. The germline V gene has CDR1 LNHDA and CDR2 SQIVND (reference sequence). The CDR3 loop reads CASSDDLYREETGELFF. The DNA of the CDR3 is TGTGCCAGTAGTGACGACCTTTACAGGGAGGAGACCGGGGAGCTGTTTTTT.

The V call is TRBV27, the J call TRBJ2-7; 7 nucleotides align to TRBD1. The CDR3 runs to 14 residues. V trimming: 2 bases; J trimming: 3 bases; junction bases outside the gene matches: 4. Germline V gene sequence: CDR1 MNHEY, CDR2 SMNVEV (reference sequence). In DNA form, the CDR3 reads TGTGCCAGCAGTTTAGAGGGGGACAGCTACGAGCAGTACTTC. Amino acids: CASSLEGDSYEQYF.

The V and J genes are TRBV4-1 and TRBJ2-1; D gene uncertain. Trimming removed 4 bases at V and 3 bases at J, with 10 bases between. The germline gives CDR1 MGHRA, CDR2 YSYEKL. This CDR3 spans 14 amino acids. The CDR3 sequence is CASSPLGLYNEQFF. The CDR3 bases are TGCGCCAGCAGCCCCCTAGGGCTCTACAATGAGCAGTTCTTC.

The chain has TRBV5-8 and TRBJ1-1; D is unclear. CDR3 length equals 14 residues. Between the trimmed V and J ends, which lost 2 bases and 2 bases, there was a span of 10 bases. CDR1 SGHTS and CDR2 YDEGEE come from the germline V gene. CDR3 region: CASSFGSPNTEAFF. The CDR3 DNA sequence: TGTGCCAGCAGCTTTGGCAGTCCCAACACTGAAGCTTTCTTT.

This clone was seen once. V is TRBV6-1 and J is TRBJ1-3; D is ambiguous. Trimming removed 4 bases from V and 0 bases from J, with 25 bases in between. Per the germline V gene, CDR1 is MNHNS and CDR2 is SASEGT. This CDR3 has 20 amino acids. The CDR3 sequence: CASSAGWVLGLHNSGNTIYF. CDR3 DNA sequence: TGTGCCAGCAGTGCTGGGTGGGTGCTCGGACTCCATAACTCTGGAAACACCATATATTTT.

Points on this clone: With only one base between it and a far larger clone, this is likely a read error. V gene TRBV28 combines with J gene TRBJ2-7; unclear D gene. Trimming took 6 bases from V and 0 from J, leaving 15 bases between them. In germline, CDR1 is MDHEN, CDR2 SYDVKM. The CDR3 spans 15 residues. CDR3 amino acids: CASRPGPLLSYEQYF. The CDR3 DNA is TGTGCCAGCAGGCCCGGGCCGCTCCTCTCCTACGAGCAGTACTTC.

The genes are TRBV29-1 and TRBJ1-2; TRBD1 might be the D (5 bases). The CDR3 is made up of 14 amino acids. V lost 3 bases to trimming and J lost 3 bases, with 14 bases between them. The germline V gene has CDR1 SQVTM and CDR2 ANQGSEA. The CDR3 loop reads CSVELRETDYGYTF. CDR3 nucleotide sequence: TGCAGCGTTGAGCTCAGGGAGACAGACTATGGCTACACCTTC.

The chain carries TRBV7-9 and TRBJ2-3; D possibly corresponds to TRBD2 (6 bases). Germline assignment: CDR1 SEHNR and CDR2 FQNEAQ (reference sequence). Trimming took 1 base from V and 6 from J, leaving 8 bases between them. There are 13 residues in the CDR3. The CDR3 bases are TGTGCCAGCAGCTTAGAACGGGGGGATACGCAGTATTTT. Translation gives CASSLERGDTQYF.

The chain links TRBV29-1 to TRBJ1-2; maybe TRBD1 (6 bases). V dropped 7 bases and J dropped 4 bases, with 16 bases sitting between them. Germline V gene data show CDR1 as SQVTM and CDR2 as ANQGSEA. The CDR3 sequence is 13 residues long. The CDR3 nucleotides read TGCAGCGCAATCTCGGACAGCCGCTATGGCTACACCTTC. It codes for CSAISDSRYGYTF.

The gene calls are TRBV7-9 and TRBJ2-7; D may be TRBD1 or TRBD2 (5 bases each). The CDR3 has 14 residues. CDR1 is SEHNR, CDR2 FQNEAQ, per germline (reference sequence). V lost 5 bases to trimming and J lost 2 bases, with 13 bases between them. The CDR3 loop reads CASSPGRFTYEQYF. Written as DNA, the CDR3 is TGTGCCAGCAGCCCGGGACGGTTTACCTACGAGCAGTACTTC.

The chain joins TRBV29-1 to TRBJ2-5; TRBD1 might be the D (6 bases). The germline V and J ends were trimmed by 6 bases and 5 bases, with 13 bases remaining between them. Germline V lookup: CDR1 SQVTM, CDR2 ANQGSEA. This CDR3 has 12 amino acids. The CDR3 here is CSVGYRGETQYF. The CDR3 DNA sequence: TGCAGCGTGGGGTATAGGGGGGAGACCCAGTACTTC.

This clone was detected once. The CDR3 reads CASSLEGSGNEQFF. DNA of the CDR3: TGTGCCAGCAGCTTGGAGGGTTCCGGGAATGAGCAGTTCTTC. The V gene is TRBV7-3, the J gene TRBJ2-1; weak D call: TRBD2 (6 bases). The CDR3 runs to 14 residues. From germline, CDR1 is SGHTA and CDR2 FQGTGA. V was pared by 3 bases and J by 7 bases, with 13 bases between.

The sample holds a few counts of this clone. CDR3 sequence: CASSDGGSGNTIYF. CDR3 coding DNA: TGTGCCAGCAGTGATGGGGGATCTGGAAACACCATATATTTT. The chain couples TRBV2 to TRBJ1-3, with D possibly TRBD1 on 5 matching bases. The CDR3 sequence is 14 residues long. V was pared by 3 bases and J by 1 base, with 7 bases between. The germline CDR1 and CDR2 sequences are SNHLY and FYNNEI.

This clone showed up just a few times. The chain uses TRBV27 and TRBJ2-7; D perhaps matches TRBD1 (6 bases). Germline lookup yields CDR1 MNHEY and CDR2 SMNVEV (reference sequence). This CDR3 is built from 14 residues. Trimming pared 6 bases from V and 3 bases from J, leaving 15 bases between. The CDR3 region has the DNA TGTGCCAGCAGCCCTAGGAGCAGGGGCTACGAGCAGTACTTC. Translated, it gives CASSPRSRGYEQYF.

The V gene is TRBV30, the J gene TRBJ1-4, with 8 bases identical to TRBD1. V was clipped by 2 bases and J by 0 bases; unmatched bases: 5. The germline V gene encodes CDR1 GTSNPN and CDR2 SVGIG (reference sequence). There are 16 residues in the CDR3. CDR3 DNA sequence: TGTGCCTGGAGTCAGACAGGGGAAGCAACTAATGAAAAACTGTTTTTT. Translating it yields CAWSQTGEATNEKLFF.

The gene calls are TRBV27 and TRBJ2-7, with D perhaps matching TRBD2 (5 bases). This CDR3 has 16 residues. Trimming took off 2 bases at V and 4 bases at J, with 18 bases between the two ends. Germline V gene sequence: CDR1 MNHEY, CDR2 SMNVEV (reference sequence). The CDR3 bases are TGTGCCAGCAGTTTACTGGTCGGGCGGGCCCGTTACGAGCAGTACTTC. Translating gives CASSLLVGRARYEQYF.

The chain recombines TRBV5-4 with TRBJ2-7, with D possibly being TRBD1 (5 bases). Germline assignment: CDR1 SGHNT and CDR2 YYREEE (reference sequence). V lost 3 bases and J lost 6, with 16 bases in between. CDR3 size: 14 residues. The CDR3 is CASSSFARAAEQYF. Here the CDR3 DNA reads TGTGCCAGCAGCTCCTTCGCCAGGGCAGCCGAGCAGTACTTC.

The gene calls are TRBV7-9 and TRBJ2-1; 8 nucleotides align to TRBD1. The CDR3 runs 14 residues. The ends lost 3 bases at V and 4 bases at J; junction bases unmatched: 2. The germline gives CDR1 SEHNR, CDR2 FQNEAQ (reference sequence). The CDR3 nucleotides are TGTGCCAGCAGCTTTGGGGACAGGTACAATGAGCAGTTCTTC. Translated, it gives CASSFGDRYNEQFF.

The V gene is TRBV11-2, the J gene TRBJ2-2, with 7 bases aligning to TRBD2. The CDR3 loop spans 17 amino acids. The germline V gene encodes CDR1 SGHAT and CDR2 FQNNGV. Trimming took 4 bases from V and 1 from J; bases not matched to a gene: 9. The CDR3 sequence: CASSYLGVAGNTGELFF. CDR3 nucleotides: TGTGCCAGCAGCTACCTCGGGGTAGCGGGGAACACCGGGGAGCTGTTTTTT.

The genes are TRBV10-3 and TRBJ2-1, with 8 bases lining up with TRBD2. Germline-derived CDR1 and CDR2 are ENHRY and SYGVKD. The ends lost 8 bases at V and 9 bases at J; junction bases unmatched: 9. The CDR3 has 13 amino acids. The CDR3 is CAISPGLAGEQFF. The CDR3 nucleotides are TGTGCCATCTCCCCGGGGCTAGCGGGTGAGCAGTTCTTC.

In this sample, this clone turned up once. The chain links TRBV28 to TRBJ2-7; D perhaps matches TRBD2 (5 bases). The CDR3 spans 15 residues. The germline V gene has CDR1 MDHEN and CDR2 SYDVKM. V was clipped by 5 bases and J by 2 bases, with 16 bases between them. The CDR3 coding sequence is TGTGCCAGCAGTCCAGAAACGGGATCTCCCTACGAGCAGTACTTC. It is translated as CASSPETGSPYEQYF.

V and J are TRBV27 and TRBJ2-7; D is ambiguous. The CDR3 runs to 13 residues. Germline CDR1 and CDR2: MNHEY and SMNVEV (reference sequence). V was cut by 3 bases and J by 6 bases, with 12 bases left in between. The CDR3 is CASSFAEGGEQYF. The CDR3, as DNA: TGTGCCAGCAGTTTCGCGGAAGGTGGCGAGCAGTACTTC.

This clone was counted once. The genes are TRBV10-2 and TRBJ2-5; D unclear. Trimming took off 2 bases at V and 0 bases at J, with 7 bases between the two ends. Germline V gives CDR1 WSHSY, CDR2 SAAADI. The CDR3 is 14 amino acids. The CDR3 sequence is CASSEVGYQETQYF. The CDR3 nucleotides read TGCGCCAGCAGTGAGGTGGGGTACCAAGAGACCCAGTACTTC.

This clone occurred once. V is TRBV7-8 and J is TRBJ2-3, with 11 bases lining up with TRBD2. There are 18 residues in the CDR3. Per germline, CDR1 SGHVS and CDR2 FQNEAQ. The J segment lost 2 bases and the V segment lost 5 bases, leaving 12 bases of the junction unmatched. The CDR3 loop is CASSALLAGAPHTDTQYF. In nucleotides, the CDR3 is TGTGCCAGCAGCGCTCTACTAGCGGGAGCACCCCACACAGATACGCAGTATTTT.

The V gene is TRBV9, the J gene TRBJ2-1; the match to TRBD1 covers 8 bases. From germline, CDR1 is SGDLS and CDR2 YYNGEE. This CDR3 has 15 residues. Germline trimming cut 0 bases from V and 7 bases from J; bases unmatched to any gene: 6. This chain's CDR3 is CASSVETGQGNEQFF. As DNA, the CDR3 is TGTGCCAGCAGCGTAGAGACAGGACAGGGTAATGAGCAGTTCTTC.

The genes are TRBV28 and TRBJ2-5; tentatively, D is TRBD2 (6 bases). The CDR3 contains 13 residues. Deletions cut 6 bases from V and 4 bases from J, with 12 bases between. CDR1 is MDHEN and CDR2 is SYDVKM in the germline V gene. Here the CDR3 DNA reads TGTGCCAGCAGCTGGGGCGGGATAGAGACCCAGTACTTC. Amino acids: CASSWGGIETQYF.

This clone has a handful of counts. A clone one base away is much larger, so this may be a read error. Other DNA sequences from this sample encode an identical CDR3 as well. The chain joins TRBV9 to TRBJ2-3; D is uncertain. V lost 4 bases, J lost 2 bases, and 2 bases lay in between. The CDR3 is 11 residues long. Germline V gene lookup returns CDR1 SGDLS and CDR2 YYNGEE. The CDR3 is CASSSTDTQYF. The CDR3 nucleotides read TGTGCCAGCAGCTCCACAGATACGCAGTATTTT.

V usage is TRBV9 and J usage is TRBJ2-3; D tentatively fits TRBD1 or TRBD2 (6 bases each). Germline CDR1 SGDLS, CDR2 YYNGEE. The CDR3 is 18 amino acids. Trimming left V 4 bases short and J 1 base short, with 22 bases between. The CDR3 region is CASSPPLGGTVGTDTQYF. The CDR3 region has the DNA TGTGCCAGCAGCCCACCCCTGGGGGGCACAGTTGGCACAGATACGCAGTATTTT.